The clone carrying this T cell receptor beta chain appeared a few times. Its antigen is currently unknown. Presence of unique molecular identifiers characterized the TCR beta cDNA libraries. TCRdb re-analysed the PCR reads in MiXCR, keeping a single row per CDR3 protein. The sample includes hundreds of thousands of distinct CDR3 sequences, just under 30% of them seen just once. The data were taken from a study of post-analysis software for immune sequencing data. Whole-study results and caveats: Multiple sclerosis patients had significantly lower normalized Chao1 diversity than controls. By F measure, samples from a shared preparation batch strongly co-clustered. About five TRBV segments, including TRBV5-6, TRBV5-1 and TRBV20-1, were more frequent in patients than controls.

This CDR3 has 14 residues. Deletions cut 3 bases from V and 6 bases from J, with 12 bases between. Germline V lookup: CDR1 MNHEY, CDR2 SMNVEV (reference sequence). This TCR was recovered from a girl between 10 and 17 years old with multiple sclerosis. Sequenced: blood. The genes are TRBV27 and TRBJ1-5, with D perhaps matching TRBD1 (5 bases). CDR3 bases: TGTGCCAGCAGTTTCTGGGGGGTAGGTCAGCCCCAGCATTTT. This encodes CASSFWGVGQPQHF.